This is a list of T cell receptor beta chains from one sample in a study of T cell responses to AZD1222 COVID-19 vaccine. Assay: immunoSEQ multiplex PCR; the TCRdb copy retains only in-frame clones and omits some. This table holds 150,000 or so clones, 80% to 95% found once. The sample was peripheral blood, taken on day 0 of AZD1222 vaccination. Receptor source: an adult in good health. CDR3s include the opening cysteine and the closing phenylalanine or tryptophan. A D gene is named only where the DNA matches it firmly. For some rows the clone size is stated as once, few or many, or as a class when expanded; others skip it.

D gene	clone size	V gene	J gene	CDR3 protein	CDR3 DNA
.	.	TRBV30	TRBJ2-7	CAWTFTRGASSSYEQYF	TGTGCCTGGACCTTCACCAGAGGGGCCTCGAGCTCCTACGAGCAGTACTTC
.	.	TRBV6-5	TRBJ1-1	CASSYSRLGTDTEAFF	TGTGCCAGCAGTTACTCGAGACTGGGGACGGACACTGAAGCTTTCTTT
.	.	TRBV4-2	TRBJ1-1	CASSHPGGEAFF	TGTGCCAGCAGCCACCCGGGGGGTGAAGCTTTCTTT
.	.	TRBV6-6	TRBJ2-7	CASSPGGYEQYF	TGTGCCAGCAGTCCCGGGGGCTACGAGCAGTACTTC
.	.	TRBV5-3	TRBJ1-5	CARSLPGNQPQHF	TGTGCCAGAAGCTTGCCAGGGAATCAGCCCCAGCATTTT
TRBD1	.	TRBV27	TRBJ1-2	CASTQGQTNYGYTF	TGTGCCAGCACCCAGGGACAGACAAACTATGGCTACACCTTC
TRBD1	.	TRBV6-1	TRBJ2-3	CASSGRQGRSSDTQYF	TGTGCCAGCAGTGGAAGACAGGGGAGGTCATCAGATACGCAGTATTTT
TRBD1	.	TRBV6-2/TRBV6-3	TRBJ2-2	CASSQGQGAGTGELFF	TGTGCCAGCAGTCAAGGACAGGGGGCGGGCACCGGGGAGCTGTTTTTT
.	.	TRBV3-1/TRBV3-2	TRBJ1-4	CASSPRTPTNEKLFF	TGTGCCAGCAGCCCACGAACCCCAACTAATGAAAAACTGTTTTTT
.	.	TRBV9	TRBJ2-6	CASSVPSGANVLTF	TGTGCCAGCAGCGTGCCAAGTGGGGCCAACGTCCTGACTTTC
.	.	TRBV7-2	TRBJ2-7	CASSLASGLLYEQYF	TGTGCCAGCAGCTTAGCTAGCGGCCTCCTCTACGAGCAGTACTTC
.	.	TRBV7-9	TRBJ1-1	CASSHAAEAFF	TGTGCCAGCAGTCATGCCGCTGAAGCTTTCTTT
TRBD1	.	TRBV5-1	TRBJ1-2	CASSSGSGTEPGYTF	TGCGCCAGCAGCTCTGGATCCGGGACAGAGCCTGGCTACACCTTC
.	.	TRBV28	TRBJ2-6	CASSSGAGANVLTF	TGTGCCAGCAGTTCTGGCGCTGGGGCCAACGTCCTGACTTTC
.	.	TRBV6-2/TRBV6-3	TRBJ2-2	CASSYPGSSGELFF	TGTGCCAGCAGTTACCCGGGGTCGAGCGGGGAGCTGTTTTTT
.	.	TRBV28	TRBJ2-7	CASSQGPNEQYF	TGTGCCAGCAGTCAGGGTCCCAACGAGCAGTACTTC
.	.	TRBV28	TRBJ1-2	CASSLLTDYGYTF	TGTGCCAGCAGTTTATTGACGGACTATGGCTACACCTTC
.	.	TRBV24-1	TRBJ2-5	CATSDLTGDQETQYF	TGTGCCACCAGTGATTTAACGGGGGATCAAGAGACCCAGTACTTC
TRBD2	.	TRBV24-1	TRBJ2-1	CATSAGLHNEQFF	TGTGCCACCAGTGCGGGACTACACAATGAGCAGTTCTTC
.	.	TRBV2	TRBJ2-1	CASSDGYLEQFF	TGTGCCAGCAGTGATGGTTACCTTGAGCAGTTCTTC
TRBD1	.	TRBV7-2	TRBJ2-1	CASSPGQYNEQFF	TGTGCCAGCAGCCCGGGACAGTACAATGAGCAGTTCTTC
.	.	TRBV19	TRBJ1-2	CASSIWGEDGYTF	TGTGCCAGTAGTATTTGGGGTGAGGACGGCTACACCTTC
TRBD1	.	TRBV5-5	TRBJ2-7	CASSYSQGKDYEQYF	TGTGCCAGCAGCTATTCACAGGGGAAAGACTACGAGCAGTACTTC
TRBD1	.	TRBV6-5	TRBJ2-1	CASRDRATKQFF	TGTGCCAGCAGGGACAGGGCGACGAAGCAGTTCTTC
.	.	TRBV2	TRBJ2-3	CASSMGSGGTDTQYF	TGTGCCAGCAGTATGGGGTCTGGGGGCACAGATACGCAGTATTTT
TRBD2	.	TRBV28	TRBJ2-1	CASSSILELGLAGTNEQFF	TGTGCCAGCAGTTCAATCCTAGAACTTGGACTAGCGGGAACAAATGAGCAGTTCTTC
TRBD2	.	TRBV27	TRBJ2-1	CASTPGRDYNEQFF	TGTGCCAGCACCCCAGGGAGGGACTACAATGAGCAGTTCTTC
TRBD1	once	TRBV9	TRBJ1-3	CASSTPGTGIRGNTIYF	TGTGCCAGCAGCACCCCCGGGACAGGGATTCGAGGAAACACCATATATTTT
TRBD1	.	TRBV19	TRBJ1-6	CASNQGADNSPLHF	TGTGCCAGTAATCAGGGGGCTGATAATTCACCCCTCCACTTT
.	.	TRBV2	TRBJ1-3	CASSDRRSGNTIYF	TGTGCCAGCAGTGACCGCCGTTCTGGAAACACCATATATTTT
TRBD1	.	TRBV6-5	TRBJ2-1	CASNGQGSDEQFF	TGTGCCAGCAATGGACAGGGGAGCGATGAGCAGTTCTTC
TRBD1	.	TRBV5-1	TRBJ2-3	CASSLPGGDTDTQYF	TGCGCCAGCAGCTTGCCAGGGGGCGACACAGATACGCAGTATTTT
.	.	TRBV5-6	TRBJ2-2	CASSQGTFTGELFF	TGTGCCAGCAGCCAGGGGACTTTTACCGGGGAGCTGTTTTTT
TRBD1	.	TRBV14	TRBJ1-6	CASRTGTSYNSPLHF	TGTGCCAGCAGGACAGGGACGTCCTATAATTCACCCCTCCACTTT
.	.	TRBV28	TRBJ2-1	CASSPRGEQFF	TGTGCCAGCAGTCCGCGGGGTGAGCAGTTCTTC
TRBD1	.	TRBV28	TRBJ1-3	CASSVTGTGNTIYF	TGTGCCAGCAGTGTGACAGGGACTGGAAACACCATATATTTT
TRBD1	few	TRBV5-4	TRBJ1-2	CASSPRQGADSGYTF	TGTGCCAGCAGTCCTAGACAGGGGGCGGATTCTGGCTACACCTTC
.	.	TRBV19	TRBJ1-2	CASLLQGTSGYTF	TGTGCCAGCCTTCTTCAGGGAACCTCGGGCTACACCTTC
.	once	TRBV28	TRBJ2-7	CASSLLAGEQYF	TGTGCCAGCAGTTTATTGGCTGGCGAGCAGTACTTC
TRBD1	.	TRBV6-6	TRBJ2-7	CASSYQGATYEQYF	TGTGCCAGCAGTTACCAGGGGGCGACCTACGAGCAGTACTTC
TRBD1	.	TRBV28	TRBJ1-2	CATGNQGGGYTF	TGTGCCACGGGGAACCAGGGGGGTGGCTACACCTTC
.	few	TRBV11-3	TRBJ1-6	CASSSDRGSYNSPLHF	TGTGCCAGCAGCTCCGACCGGGGCTCCTATAATTCACCCCTCCACTTT
TRBD1	few	TRBV28	TRBJ2-7	CASSLPGQGRYEQYF	TGTGCCAGCAGTTTGCCGGGACAGGGAAGGTATGAGCAGTACTTC
.	.	TRBV28	TRBJ1-5	CASTSAQGGNQPQHF	TGTGCCAGCACGAGCGCGCAAGGAGGCAATCAGCCCCAGCATTTT
.	.	TRBV12-3/TRBV12-4	TRBJ2-5	CASSFGFSETQYF	TGTGCCAGCAGTTTTGGGTTCAGCGAGACCCAGTACTTC
TRBD2	.	TRBV11-2	TRBJ2-3	CASSQPGLAEGEYF	TGTGCCAGCAGCCAACCGGGACTAGCGGAGGGGGAGTATTTT
.	.	TRBV29-1	TRBJ2-2	CSVGRNANTGELFF	TGCAGCGTTGGCCGGAACGCGAACACCGGGGAGCTGTTTTTT